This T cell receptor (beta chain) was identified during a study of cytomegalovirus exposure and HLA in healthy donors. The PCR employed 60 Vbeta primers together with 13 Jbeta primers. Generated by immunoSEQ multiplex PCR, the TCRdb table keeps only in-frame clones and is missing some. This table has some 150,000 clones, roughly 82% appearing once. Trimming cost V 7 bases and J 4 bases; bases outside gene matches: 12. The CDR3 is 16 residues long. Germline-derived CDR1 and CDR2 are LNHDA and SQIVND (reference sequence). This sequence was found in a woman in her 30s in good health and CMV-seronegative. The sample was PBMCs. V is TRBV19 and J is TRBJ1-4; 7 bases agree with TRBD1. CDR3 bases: TGTGCCAGTAAACATTCCCGGGACAGAGTTAATGAAAAACTGTTTTTT. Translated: CASKHSRDRVNEKLFF.